This T cell receptor (beta chain) was captured by sequencing in a study of OX40 agonist ivuxolimab in advanced cancers. Study context: Patients were dosed intravenously with ivuxolimab at 0.01 to 10 mg/kg every 2 weeks. Study-wide results and limits: In the 0.1 to 3.0 mg/kg range, CD4+ and CD8+ blood T cells had expanded clonally by week 6. Expanded clones tended on average to be more numerous among CD8+ T cells than CD4+.

Sequenced by immunoSEQ multiplex PCR; TCRdb stores in-frame clones only, minus some. Of about 64,000 clones in the sample, 80% to 95% were seen once. The CDR3 length is 16 residues. Between the trimmed V and J ends, which lost 3 bases and 2 bases, there was a span of 14 bases. The germline CDR1 and CDR2 sequences are SNHLY and FYNNEI. This clone was recorded only once. The antigen is unknown. Blood draws occurred at baseline, cycle 4 day 1, and cycle 7 day 1. Sequences were derived from CD4+ or CD8+ T cells sorted from blood, sampled in a trial of the OX40 agonist ivuxolimab. This chain uses TRBV2 with TRBJ1-5; TRBD1 might be the D (5 bases). The TCR was taken from an adult with an advanced solid tumor such as melanoma, head and neck, liver or kidney cancer. For the CDR3, the DNA is TGTGCCAGCAGTGAGGCACAGGTTTTGGGCAATCAGCCCCAGCATTTT. Protein sequence: CASSEAQVLGNQPQHF.